Below, 14 T cell receptor beta chains from the same sample are listed, as sequenced in a study of identical twins. TCRdb independently ran MiXCR on the 5' RACE reads; one entry per CDR3 protein. This table has approximately 630,000 distinct CDR3 sequences, just over 7% appearing once. This sample was shared with a second study, whose subject was yellow fever vaccine responses in identical twins.

Sequenced input: PBMCs. The receptors stem from a woman younger than 30 in good health.

This clonotype was picked up many times. CDR3 DNA sequence: TGCAGCGTTGAATTAGGGGAAGGGACTGAAGCTTTCTTT. Translation: CSVELGEGTEAFF. The rearrangement links TRBV29-1 to TRBJ1-1, with a possible D match to TRBD1 (5 bases). V was trimmed by 2 bases and J by 5 bases, leaving 12 bases between them. Per the germline V gene, CDR1 is SQVTM and CDR2 is ANQGSEA. This CDR3 is 13 amino acids long.

V is TRBV7-9 and J is TRBJ2-7; 10 bases align to TRBD2. Trimming cost V 1 base and J 4 bases; bases outside gene matches: 7. Germline CDR1 reads SEHNR; CDR2 reads FQNEAQ (reference sequence). The CDR3 runs 16 residues. The CDR3 loop reads CASSLEASGSMYEQYF. The CDR3 coding sequence is TGTGCCAGCAGCTTAGAGGCTAGCGGGAGTATGTACGAGCAGTACTTC. Based on the CDR3 plus reference TRBV7-9 and TRBJ2-7, the full variable domain is DTGVSQNPRHKITKRGQNVTFRCDPISEHNRLYWYRQTLGQGPEFLTYFQNEAQLEKSRLLSDRFSAERPKGSFSTLEIQRTEQGDSAMYLCASSLEASGSMYEQYFGPGTRLTVT.

This clonotype was recorded many times. This rearrangement joins TRBV5-1 to TRBJ2-1; TRBD1 agrees at 9 bases. The CDR3 is 16 amino acids. Trimming took 6 bases from V and 4 from J; bases not matched to a gene: 11. Germline V gene sequence: CDR1 SGHRS, CDR2 YFSETQ. CDR3 DNA: TGCGCCAGCACCATAACAGGGGGCGGATATTACAATGAGCAGTTCTTC. Amino acid sequence: CASTITGGGYYNEQFF.

In this sample, this clonotype turned up a few times. V is TRBV3-1 and J is TRBJ2-5; 11 bases match TRBD2. The CDR3 has 15 amino acids. CDR1 and CDR2 from the germline V gene are LGHDT and YNNKEL (reference sequence). V lost 2 bases and J lost 3; bases outside the gene matches: 2. CDR3 region: CASSQTGLAEETQYF. DNA for the CDR3: TGTGCCAGCAGCCAAACGGGACTAGCGGAAGAGACCCAGTACTTC.

This clonotype has a count of ten or more. The V gene is TRBV2, the J gene TRBJ1-3, with TRBD1 matching 10 bases. Germline V lookup: CDR1 SNHLY, CDR2 FYNNEI. This CDR3 is built from 15 residues. Trimming removed 8 bases from V and 2 bases from J; junction bases left unmatched: 6. The CDR3 DNA follows: TGTGCCAGCGGAAGCGACAGGGGGCCTGGAAACACCATATATTTT. Residues: CASGSDRGPGNTIYF.

This clonotype was observed at least ten times. The chain combines TRBV28 with TRBJ2-3; 8 bases agree with TRBD2. J lost 1 base, V lost 5 bases, and 5 bases had no gene match. The CDR3 has 15 amino acids. The germline gives CDR1 MDHEN, CDR2 SYDVKM. In DNA form, the CDR3 reads TGTGCCAGCAGTCCGGGGGGGATGGGCACAGATACGCAGTATTTT. This codes for CASSPGGMGTDTQYF.

The sample holds many counts of this clonotype. J is TRBJ2-1 and V is TRBV5-1; 9 bases line up with TRBD1. The V and J ends lost 0 bases and 3 bases, in that order; junction bases with no gene match: 4. This CDR3 has 16 amino acids. From germline, CDR1 is SGHRS and CDR2 YFSETQ. The CDR3 sequence is CASSLAGTGIYNEQFF. The CDR3 DNA reads as TGCGCCAGCAGCTTGGCCGGGACAGGGATCTACAATGAGCAGTTCTTC.

The table lists this clonotype with many counts. This chain joins TRBV5-1 and TRBJ2-4; possible D gene TRBD1, 5 bases. Trimming took 6 bases from V and 1 from J, leaving 14 bases between them. CDR3 length: 15 residues. The germline V gene has CDR1 SGHRS and CDR2 YFSETQ. CDR3 sequence: CASNQGASAKNIQYF. CDR3 sequence (DNA): TGCGCCAGCAATCAGGGTGCGAGTGCCAAAAACATTCAGTACTTC.

This clonotype was detected ten times or more. V gene TRBV12-3 or TRBV12-4 combines with J gene TRBJ2-3; 13 bases align to TRBD2. The CDR3 length is 19 residues. V lost 7 bases and J lost 2; bases outside the gene matches: 15. The CDR3 sequence: CASKKGLAGLRRITDTQYF. In DNA, the CDR3 is TGTGCCAGCAAAAAGGGACTAGCGGGACTCCGACGGATCACAGATACGCAGTATTTT.

In its sample, this clonotype was seen a few times. The J gene is TRBJ2-3, the V gene TRBV9; tentatively, D is TRBD1 (5 bases). Germline CDR1 reads SGDLS; CDR2 reads YYNGEE. The CDR3 spans 14 residues. With 0 bases removed from V and 2 bases from J, the gap between germline ends came to 7 bases. DNA of the CDR3: TGTGCCAGCAGCGTAGGGGGCGTCACAGATACGCAGTATTTT. This gives the protein CASSVGGVTDTQYF.

Ten or more counts support this clonotype. For the CDR3, the DNA is TGCGCCAGCAGCCTTGACAGGAATGGGGGTGAGCAGTTCTTC. Translated, it gives CASSLDRNGGEQFF. The V and J genes are TRBV5-1 and TRBJ2-1; weak D call: TRBD1 (6 bases). V lost 4 bases, J lost 9 bases, and 17 bases lay in between. CDR3 length: 14 residues. Germline values: CDR1 SGHRS, CDR2 YFSETQ.

The table lists this clonotype with a count of one. Mismatch with germline at one junction end may stem from a read error. The chain uses TRBV20-1 and TRBJ1-1, with TRBD1 as a possible D gene (5 bases). The V gene's germline CDR1 is DFQATT and CDR2 SNEGSKA (reference sequence). The CDR3 totals 14 residues. The CDR3 loop is CGARGVRGVTEAFF. In nucleotides, the CDR3 is TGCGGTGCTAGAGGGGTGAGAGGTGTCACTGAAGCTTTCTTT.

The genes are TRBV19 and TRBJ2-1; the D is unclear. CDR3 length: 12 amino acids. Germline CDR1 and CDR2: LNHDA and SQIVND (reference sequence). V gave up 3 bases and J gave up 6 bases, with 6 bases separating them. For the CDR3, the DNA is TGTGCCAGTAGTATGACCCGCAATGAGCAGTTCTTC. Encoded protein: CASSMTRNEQFF. Full variable domain (outside the CDR3, taken from reference TRBV19 and TRBJ2-1): DGGITQSPKYLFRKEGQNVTLSCEQNLNHDAMYWYRQDPGQGLRLIYYSQIVNDFQKGDIAEGYSVSREKKESFPLTVTSAQKNPTAFYLCASSMTRNEQFFGPGTRLTVL.

The chain uses TRBV9 and TRBJ2-1, with 9 bases that match TRBD1. The germline gives CDR1 SGDLS, CDR2 YYNGEE. V shed 3 bases, J shed 4 bases, and the junction held 8 bases outside the gene matches. The CDR3 is 16 residues long. In DNA, the CDR3 is TGTGCCAGCAGCGCCGGGGACAGGGTGCTTTACAATGAGCAGTTCTTC. Its translation: CASSAGDRVLYNEQFF.